What follows are 32 T cell receptor beta chains derived from one specimen sequenced in a study of T-cell memory formation after mild COVID-19. TCRdb passed the 5' RACE reads through MiXCR, listing each CDR3 protein once. This table has roughly 510,000 distinct CDR3 sequences, approximately 15% appearing once. Sequenced sample: PBMCs or a T cell subset sorted from them (not recorded which). These receptors originate from an adult woman who had mild COVID-19 (a few samples of this study predate the infection). Cell type and time point are not known.

There are a few counts of this clonotype. The chain recombines TRBV7-2 with TRBJ2-7; 8 nucleotides align to TRBD2. Trimming took 3 bases from V and 7 from J; bases not matched to a gene: 8. Germline V gives CDR1 SGHTA, CDR2 FQGNSA. The CDR3 has 14 residues. The CDR3 DNA sequence: TGTGCCAGCAGCTTTACCGGGACTAGTGAAGAGCAGTACTTC. It encodes CASSFTGTSEEQYF.

This clonotype has only a few counts. J is TRBJ2-5 and V is TRBV6-5, with a possible D match to TRBD2 (6 bases). This CDR3 spans 13 amino acids. Trimming removed 1 base at V and 10 bases at J, with 13 bases between. Germline lookup yields CDR1 MNHEY and CDR2 SVGAGI. The CDR3 is CASSYYPPEGQYF. The CDR3 bases are TGTGCCAGCAGTTACTACCCGCCGGAGGGCCAGTACTTC.

The genes are TRBV18 and TRBJ2-1; D gene ambiguous. CDR3 length equals 12 residues. Per the germline V gene, CDR1 is KGHSH and CDR2 is LQKENI. Trimming took off 4 bases at V and 5 bases at J, with 6 bases between the two ends. This chain's CDR3 is CASSLENNEQFF. The CDR3 coding sequence is TGTGCCAGCTCACTGGAAAACAATGAGCAGTTCTTC.

This rearrangement joins TRBV14 to TRBJ2-1, with D maybe TRBD1 (6 bases). This CDR3 spans 15 amino acids. Between the trimmed V and J ends, which lost 4 bases and 3 bases, there was a span of 13 bases. Per the germline V gene, CDR1 is SGHDN and CDR2 is FVKESK. As DNA, the CDR3 is TGTGCCAGCAGCCCCGTGGACAGAAGCTACAATGAGCAGTTCTTC. This translates into CASSPVDRSYNEQFF.

This clonotype has more than one count but fewer than ten. This chain links TRBV7-2 with TRBJ2-5; 10 nucleotides line up with TRBD2. The CDR3 extends over 17 amino acids. After removal of 0 bases from V and 0 bases from J, the junction contained 4 bases not matched to a gene. In germline, CDR1 is SGHTA, CDR2 FQGNSA. CDR3 bases: TGTGCCAGCAGCTTAGCCGGGACTAGCGCGTACCAAGAGACCCAGTACTTC. Amino acid sequence: CASSLAGTSAYQETQYF.

A few counts support this clonotype. The V call is TRBV7-3, the J call TRBJ1-5; 9 bases map to TRBD1. V dropped 2 bases and J dropped 3; count of bases not matched to a gene: 17. Germline V gene lookup returns CDR1 SGHTA and CDR2 FQGTGA. This CDR3 region has 20 residues. The CDR3: CASSLPAHRDRECNNQPQHF. The CDR3 DNA reads as TGTGCCAGCAGCTTACCCGCCCACCGGGACAGGGAATGTAACAATCAGCCCCAGCATTTT.

This clonotype has more than one count but fewer than ten. The J gene is TRBJ1-3, the V gene TRBV25-1, with D tentatively TRBD1 (5 bases). Germline CDR1 reads MGHDK; CDR2 reads SYGVNS. The CDR3 has 15 amino acids. V lost 3 bases and J lost 0, with 9 bases in between. CDR3 region: CASSDGGGSGNTIYF. Written as DNA, the CDR3 is TGTGCCAGCAGTGATGGGGGGGGCTCTGGAAACACCATATATTTT. The whole variable domain, remainder taken from reference TRBV25-1 and TRBJ1-3, is EADIYQTPRYLVIGTGKKITLECSQTMGHDKMYWYQQDPGMELHLIHYSYGVNSTEKGDLSSESTVSRIRTEHFPLTLESARPSHTSQYLCASSDGGGSGNTIYFGEGSWLTVV.

This clonotype was observed a few times. The chain is built from TRBV29-1 and TRBJ2-7, with TRBD2 matching over 7 bases. Losses at the gene ends were 4 bases for V and 2 bases for J; bases not matched to a gene: 5. CDR3 length: 13 residues. The germline CDR1 and CDR2 sequences are SQVTM and ANQGSEA. DNA for the CDR3: TGCAGCGTTGTCGCGGGGGACGCCTACGAGCAGTACTTC. This encodes CSVVAGDAYEQYF.

The chain joins TRBV6-5 to TRBJ2-5, with TRBD2 as a possible D gene (6 bases). Germline loops: CDR1 MNHEY, CDR2 SVGAGI. The CDR3 loop spans 14 amino acids. The ends were cut back, 5 bases at V and 5 bases at J, with 15 bases in the middle. The CDR3 DNA follows: TGTGCCAGCAGTGCCGGGGGAGGCTGGGAGACCCAGTACTTC. Residues: CASSAGGGWETQYF.

This clonotype was seen more than once but under ten times. The chain employs TRBV24-1 and TRBJ2-7, with 13 bases matching TRBD2. CDR1 is KGHDR and CDR2 is SFDVKD in the germline V gene. Trimming took 9 bases from V and 4 from J; bases not matched to a gene: 17. This CDR3 spans 18 amino acids. The CDR3 nucleotides read TGTGCCACCGCTGCAGGGGCCGGACTAGCGGGAGAGGTGTACGAGCAGTACTTC. Amino acids: CATAAGAGLAGEVYEQYF.

This clonotype turned up a few times. This chain links TRBV5-1 with TRBJ1-5; the match to TRBD1 covers 8 bases. The CDR3 length is 14 residues. After removal of 4 bases from V and 7 bases from J, the junction contained 7 bases not matched to a gene. Germline V gene lookup returns CDR1 SGHRS and CDR2 YFSETQ. CDR3 sequence (DNA): TGCGCCAGCAGCCAGGGGGCGCCGGGGCAGCCCCAGCATTTT. As protein: CASSQGAPGQPQHF.

This clonotype has just a few counts. The J gene is TRBJ1-1, the V gene TRBV29-1, with TRBD1 matching 7 bases. Per the germline V gene, CDR1 is SQVTM and CDR2 is ANQGSEA. The CDR3 totals 12 residues. V shed 6 bases, J shed 6 bases, and the junction held 7 bases outside the gene matches. CDR3 residues: CSVNQGGAEAFF. In DNA form, the CDR3 reads TGCAGCGTGAACCAAGGGGGCGCTGAAGCTTTCTTT.

The chain carries TRBV3-1 and TRBJ2-1, with TRBD1 matching 7 bases. Germline V CDR1 and CDR2: LGHDT, YNNKEL (reference sequence). The junction had 11 bases not matched to a gene; V was cut back by 4 bases and J by 5 bases. There are 16 residues in the CDR3. In DNA form, the CDR3 reads TGTGCCAGCAGCCCTTATGGGACAGCTGCGGACAATGAGCAGTTCTTC. This codes for CASSPYGTAADNEQFF.

A few counts support this clonotype. The chain carries TRBV20-1 and TRBJ2-1; perhaps TRBD2 as D (6 bases). Trimming stripped 2 bases from V and 7 bases from J, with 9 bases between. The CDR3 is made up of 12 amino acids. The germline V gene has CDR1 DFQATT and CDR2 SNEGSKA (reference sequence). For the CDR3, the DNA is TGCAGTGCTAGACCTGGGGGGAATGAGCAGTTCTTC. It encodes CSARPGGNEQFF.

This rearrangement joins TRBV3-1 to TRBJ1-1; D may be TRBD1 (6 bases). V was clipped by 4 bases and J by 4 bases, with 19 bases between them. Germline CDR1 and CDR2: LGHDT and YNNKEL (reference sequence). This CDR3 has 16 residues. This CDR3 is CASSLSGTTRSTEAFF. DNA for the CDR3: TGTGCCAGCAGCCTTTCCGGGACAACAAGAAGCACTGAAGCTTTCTTT.

This clonotype was found a few times. This chain joins TRBV27 and TRBJ2-7; tentative D call: TRBD2 (5 bases). The germline CDR1 and CDR2 sequences are MNHEY and SMNVEV (reference sequence). Trimming pared 3 bases from V and 6 bases from J, leaving 12 bases between. CDR3 size: 13 residues. The CDR3 loop is CASSLGWRTEQYF. Here the CDR3 DNA reads TGTGCCAGCAGTTTGGGGTGGAGGACCGAGCAGTACTTC.

This clonotype has only one observation. The rearrangement uses TRBV5-6 and TRBJ2-2; 8 positions match TRBD1. CDR3 length: 15 residues. V trimming: 3 bases; J trimming: 6 bases; junction bases outside the gene matches: 7. Germline assignment: CDR1 SGHDT and CDR2 YYEEEE. This CDR3 is CASSSGGALPGELFF. CDR3 sequence (DNA): TGTGCCAGCAGCTCAGGGGGCGCGCTCCCCGGGGAGCTGTTTTTT.

The chain uses TRBV29-1 and TRBJ1-4; D remains ambiguous. With 6 bases removed from V and 4 bases from J, the gap between germline ends came to 12 bases. The CDR3 has 13 amino acids. CDR1 and CDR2 (germline): SQVTM, ANQGSEA. The CDR3 is CSVQSTFNEKLFF. CDR3 DNA sequence: TGCAGCGTACAGTCTACCTTTAATGAAAAACTGTTTTTT.

This clonotype came up once. This chain links TRBV19 with TRBJ1-2, with 10 nucleotides matching TRBD1. V lost 8 bases to trimming and J lost 5 bases; unmatched junction nucleotides: 5. Looked up from germline, CDR1 is LNHDA and CDR2 is SQIVND (reference sequence). This CDR3 contains 13 residues. CDR3 sequence (DNA): TGTGCCAGTGAGACAGGGGGCGGATATGGCTACACCTTC. Its translation: CASETGGGYGYTF.

The chain joins TRBV6-2 or TRBV6-3 to TRBJ1-5; a weak D match, TRBD1 (6 bases). CDR3 length equals 15 residues. Germline V lookup: CDR1 MNHEY, CDR2 SVGEGT. Trimming cost V 7 bases and J 3 bases, with 16 bases left between them. CDR3 in amino acids: CASKDDRRVNQPQHF. For the CDR3, the DNA is TGTGCCAGCAAGGACGACAGGAGGGTCAATCAGCCCCAGCATTTT.

The genes are TRBV29-1 and TRBJ2-6, with TRBD1 matching 7 bases. The CDR3 is 20 residues long. Germline V gene lookup returns CDR1 SQVTM and CDR2 ANQGSEA. Germline trimming cut 4 bases from V and 3 bases from J; bases unmatched to any gene: 21. The CDR3 sequence: CSVAVGRIAGGVFGANVLTF. CDR3 nucleotides: TGCAGCGTTGCCGTAGGACGTATAGCAGGGGGAGTGTTTGGGGCCAACGTCCTGACTTTC. The full variable domain, rest sourced from reference TRBV29-1 and TRBJ2-6, is SAVISQKPSRDICQRGTSLTIQCQVDSQVTMMFWYRQQPGQSLTLIATANQGSEATYESGFVIDKFPISRPNLTFSTLTVSNMSPEDSSIYLCSVAVGRIAGGVFGANVLTFGAGSRLTVL.

This chain uses TRBV27 with TRBJ1-5, with D unclear. The germline V gene has CDR1 MNHEY and CDR2 SMNVEV (reference sequence). Deletions cut 0 bases from V and 0 bases from J, with 6 bases between. This CDR3 has 15 amino acids. CDR3 coding DNA: TGTGCCAGCAGTTTATCGTACCTTAGCAATCAGCCCCAGCATTTT. Protein sequence: CASSLSYLSNQPQHF.

This clonotype has just a few counts. The chain recombines TRBV5-6 with TRBJ1-5; 9 bases align to TRBD1. V lost 1 base to trimming and J lost 2 bases; unmatched junction nucleotides: 1. Germline V gene sequence: CDR1 SGHDT, CDR2 YYEEEE. The CDR3 is made up of 15 amino acids. The CDR3 spells CASSLRDRGNQPQHF. As DNA, the CDR3 is TGTGCCAGCAGCTTGAGGGACAGGGGCAATCAGCCCCAGCATTTT.

The genes are TRBV7-9 and TRBJ2-3, with D hard to call. From germline, CDR1 is SEHNR and CDR2 FQNEAQ (reference sequence). The CDR3 runs to 17 residues. V lost 0 bases, J lost 0 bases, and 13 bases lay in between. This CDR3 is CASSLAQATPSTDTQYF. CDR3 nucleotide sequence: TGTGCCAGCAGCTTAGCGCAGGCGACCCCTAGCACAGATACGCAGTATTTT.

The gene calls are TRBV7-9 and TRBJ1-2; D is unclear. Trimming cost V 5 bases and J 4 bases, with 17 bases left between them. Germline assignment: CDR1 SEHNR and CDR2 FQNEAQ (reference sequence). This CDR3 region has 15 residues. Here the CDR3 DNA reads TGTGCCAGCAGCGGCGAGACCGCTACCACCTATGGCTACACCTTC. The encoded protein is CASSGETATTYGYTF.

This clonotype was detected a few times. The V call is TRBV3-1, the J call TRBJ2-7; D is undetermined. The CDR3 has 14 residues. The V and J ends lost 3 bases and 0 bases respectively, with 9 bases between them. Germline CDR1 is LGHDT and CDR2 is YNNKEL (reference sequence). The CDR3 here is CASSHPAPSYEQYF. CDR3 nucleotides: TGTGCCAGCAGCCACCCGGCGCCCTCCTACGAGCAGTACTTC.

This clonotype has only a few counts. The chain couples TRBV11-2 to TRBJ2-1; the match to TRBD1 covers 7 bases. Trimming took 1 base from V and 8 from J; bases not matched to a gene: 14. CDR1 is SGHAT and CDR2 is FQNNGV in the germline V gene. This CDR3 spans 17 amino acids. CDR3 in amino acids: CASSLVWSTTGWYEQFF. The CDR3 DNA sequence: TGTGCCAGCAGCTTAGTCTGGAGCACGACAGGGTGGTATGAGCAGTTCTTC. Together with reference TRBV11-2 and TRBJ2-1, the CDR3 gives the full variable domain: EAGVAQSPRYKIIEKRQSVAFWCNPISGHATLYWYQQILGQGPKLLIQFQNNGVVDDSQLPKDRFSAERLKGVDSTLKIQPAKLEDSAVYLCASSLVWSTTGWYEQFFGPGTRLTVL.

This sequence joins TRBV20-1 and TRBJ2-3; tentative D call: TRBD1 (6 bases). Germline V gives CDR1 DFQATT, CDR2 SNEGSKA (reference sequence). Trimming stripped 5 bases from V and 2 bases from J, with 17 bases between. This CDR3 has 15 amino acids. The CDR3: CSALQGLGYTDTQYF. The DNA for the CDR3 is TGCAGTGCTTTACAGGGCTTAGGATACACAGATACGCAGTATTTT.

This clonotype was recorded only once. V is TRBV7-9 and J is TRBJ1-1; no firm D call. CDR3 length equals 14 residues. Deletions cut 4 bases from V and 4 bases from J, with 13 bases between. Germline CDR1 reads SEHNR; CDR2 reads FQNEAQ (reference sequence). CDR3 DNA: TGTGCCAGCAGCTCACCCACCGCGGGCACTGAAGCTTTCTTT. This gives the protein CASSSPTAGTEAFF.

This clonotype has more than one count but fewer than ten. The chain recombines TRBV5-1 with TRBJ1-1; D is unclear. Per the germline V gene, CDR1 is SGHRS and CDR2 is YFSETQ. The CDR3 has 16 residues. Trimming removed 0 bases from V and 4 bases from J, with 16 bases in between. CDR3 nucleotides: TGCGCCAGCAGCTTGGTAGGTTCGGGGTCGGTCACTGAAGCTTTCTTT. Amino acids: CASSLVGSGSVTEAFF.

V and J are TRBV24-1 and TRBJ2-1, with 10 bases fitting TRBD1. V lost 4 bases to trimming and J lost 9 bases; unmatched junction nucleotides: 11. The CDR3 consists of 16 residues. Looked up from germline, CDR1 is KGHDR and CDR2 is SFDVKD. CDR3 amino acids: CATSDQTGGQRGEQFF. The CDR3 DNA reads TGTGCCACCAGTGACCAGACAGGGGGCCAACGAGGTGAGCAGTTCTTC.

This clonotype was picked up many times. CDR3 in amino acids: CASSLWASGAKNIQYF. The CDR3 bases are TGCGCCAGCAGCTTGTGGGCTAGCGGAGCCAAAAACATTCAGTACTTC. This rearrangement joins TRBV5-1 to TRBJ2-4, with 7 bases aligning to TRBD2. V was clipped by 1 base and J by 0 bases; unmatched bases: 4. Germline V gene data show CDR1 as SGHRS and CDR2 as YFSETQ. The CDR3 runs 16 residues.